The rows below give T cell receptor beta chains drawn from one sample of a study of cytomegalovirus exposure and HLA in healthy donors. TCRdb's table, derived via immunoSEQ multiplex PCR, lists solely in-frame clones and lacks some. The data contain tens of thousands of clones, roughly 94% of them singletons. Sequencing was carried out using PBMCs. Receptors were obtained from a woman under 30 in good health and CMV-seronegative. The CDR3 runs from the conserved cysteine through the conserved F or W. Each record gives: J gene, D gene, V gene, clone size, CDR3 DNA, CDR3 protein. The D gene is left open where the match is weak. Clone size is shown for a subset of rows, as once, few, many or a class of expanded clone.

TRBJ1-1,NA,TRBV27,NA,TGTGCCAGCAGTGCGGGGCTATTGAACACTGAAGCTTTCTTT,CASSAGLLNTEAFF
TRBJ2-2,TRBD1,TRBV10-3,NA,TGTGCCAGCACAGGGGTCACCGGGGAGCTGTTTTTT,CASTGVTGELFF
TRBJ2-5,TRBD2,TRBV11-2,NA,TGTGCCAGCAGCTACCGCGGGGGGTCCCAAGAGACCCAGTACTTC,CASSYRGGSQETQYF
TRBJ2-5,TRBD1,TRBV11-1,NA,TGTGCCAGCAGCCCCCAGGGGGCCCTACAAGAGACCCAGTACTTC,CASSPQGALQETQYF
TRBJ2-5,TRBD1,TRBV5-1,NA,TGCGCCAGCAGCCTCACAGGACAGGCCAGCCAAGAGACCCAGTACTTC,CASSLTGQASQETQYF
TRBJ1-2,NA,TRBV4-1,NA,TGCGCCAGCAGCCGCCGGGCAGGGGACGGCTACACCTTC,CASSRRAGDGYTF
TRBJ2-7,TRBD1,TRBV6-1,NA,TGTGCCAGCAGCAAGCCTCAGGGACAGGCCTACGAGCAGTACTTC,CASSKPQGQAYEQYF
TRBJ1-4,TRBD1,TRBV5-5,NA,TGTGCCAGCAGCCCGGACAGGCCTGGGGAAAAACTGTTTTTT,CASSPDRPGEKLFF
TRBJ2-1,TRBD2,TRBV25-1,NA,TGTGCCAGCAGTGCCGGACTAGCGGGCTCCAATGAGCAGTTCTTC,CASSAGLAGSNEQFF
TRBJ1-6,NA,TRBV9,once,TGTGCCAGCAGCGTAGGACTGGTTAGAGGGATAGGATCGCCCCTCCACTTT,CASSVGLVRGIGSPLHF
TRBJ1-6,TRBD1,TRBV29-1,NA,TGCAGCGTGAGGACAGGCTGGGGTAATTCACCCCTCCACTTT,CSVRTGWGNSPLHF
TRBJ2-3,NA,TRBV28,NA,TGTGCCAGCAGTTTCCTCTTGTCAGGGTTCACAGATACGCAGTATTTT,CASSFLLSGFTDTQYF
TRBJ1-2,NA,TRBV7-3,NA,TGTGCCAGCAGCTTAACAGCAGGGCCCGACTATGGCTACACCTTC,CASSLTAGPDYGYTF
TRBJ2-1,NA,TRBV7-8,NA,TGTGCCAGCAGCCCAACAGGAGGGGATGAGCAGTTCTTC,CASSPTGGDEQFF
TRBJ2-4,NA,TRBV7-9,NA,TGTGCCAGCAGCTTAGCAGGGGTGGTAGCCAAAAACATTCAGTACTTC,CASSLAGVVAKNIQYF
TRBJ2-1,TRBD2,TRBV13,NA,TGTGCCAGCAGCCGGGGGGGAGGAGCCTACAATGAGCAGTTCTTC,CASSRGGGAYNEQFF
TRBJ1-1,TRBD1,TRBV6-5,NA,TGTGCCAGCAGTTATATGACAGGGGGTTGGACTGAAGCTTTCTTT,CASSYMTGGWTEAFF
TRBJ2-7,TRBD1,TRBV28,NA,TGTGCCAGCAGCCCGGGACAGGGGGGGAAGCGGGTGCAGTACTTC,CASSPGQGGKRVQYF
TRBJ1-1,NA,TRBV20-1,NA,TGCAGTGCGGAGGCGTACACTGAAGCTTTCTTT,CSAEAYTEAFF
TRBJ2-5,TRBD1,TRBV7-6,NA,TGTGCCAGCAGCCAAGGGGGCGGGTTTCCAGAGACCCAGTACTTC,CASSQGGGFPETQYF
TRBJ1-5,NA,TRBV28,once,TGTGCCAGCAGTTTTCTCCCGACAGCAAAGAATCAGCCCCAGCATTTT,CASSFLPTAKNQPQHF
TRBJ2-5,NA,TRBV9,NA,TGTGCCAGCAGCGTGACAGGACTGCAAGAGACCCAGTACTTC,CASSVTGLQETQYF
TRBJ2-1,TRBD2,TRBV4-1,NA,TGCGCCAGCAGCCAAGAGAGGCTAGCGGGGGGCGGGCAGTTCTTC,CASSQERLAGGGQFF
TRBJ1-6,NA,TRBV7-9,NA,TGTGCCAGCAGCAATCAGGGGAGATCAAATTCACCCCTCCACTTT,CASSNQGRSNSPLHF
TRBJ2-5,TRBD1,TRBV6-6,once,TGTGCCAGCGTGGCTCGACAGGGCCAAACCCAGTACTTC,CASVARQGQTQYF
TRBJ1-1,NA,TRBV5-1,NA,TGCGCCAGCAGCCCCCATCTGGTGGGGGCCTCCACTGAAGCTTTCTTT,CASSPHLVGASTEAFF
TRBJ2-1,NA,TRBV2,once,TGTGCCAGCAGCCCCGGTGAGGCGTCCTACAATGAGCAGTTCTTC,CASSPGEASYNEQFF
TRBJ2-7,NA,TRBV9,NA,TGTGCCAGCAGCGCAGGACGGGGAGGAGAGCAGTACTTC,CASSAGRGGEQYF
TRBJ2-7,NA,TRBV4-1,once,TGCGCCAGCAGCCAAGATATCAGAACCTACGAGCAGTACTTC,CASSQDIRTYEQYF
TRBJ2-2,TRBD2,TRBV28,NA,TGTGCCAGCAGTCTCCTAGCGGGGGGGAACACCGGGGAGCTGTTTTTT,CASSLLAGGNTGELFF
TRBJ1-1,NA,TRBV11-2,NA,TGTGCCAGCAGCTCTCCGACGGGGAGGGGGACTGAAGCTTTCTTT,CASSSPTGRGTEAFF
TRBJ2-3,NA,TRBV2,once,TGTGCCAGCCGGGCTAGCTGGTCCCGAGATACGCAGTATTTT,CASRASWSRDTQYF
TRBJ2-1,TRBD2,TRBV7-2,few,TGTGCCAGCAGCTTAGTGCGGGGGTCCTACAATGAGCAGTTCTTC,CASSLVRGSYNEQFF
TRBJ1-2,TRBD1,TRBV5-4,NA,TGTGCCAGCAGCCACGACAGGGGCTCTAACTATGGCTACACCTTC,CASSHDRGSNYGYTF
TRBJ2-1,NA,TRBV9,once,TGTGCCAGCAGCGTAGTAACCGGCAATGAGCAGTTCTTC,CASSVVTGNEQFF
TRBJ2-1,TRBD2,TRBV6-1,NA,TGTGCCAGCAGTGAGGCGGGGGGCTGGGGGCGGCAGTTCTTC,CASSEAGGWGRQFF
TRBJ2-2,TRBD2,TRBV6-1,NA,TGTGCCAGCAGTGTGGCCAGCGGGGGCCACTGGGCGGGGGAGCTGTTTTTT,CASSVASGGHWAGELFF
TRBJ1-6,NA,TRBV28,NA,TGTGCCAGCCGATTACTTGGCAGGGCTTATTCACCCCTCCACTTT,CASRLLGRAYSPLHF
TRBJ2-7,TRBD1,TRBV4-1,once,TGCGCCAGCAGCCTAAATTTCCGGGACAGGGATCTTTTTCGCGAGCAGTACTTC,CASSLNFRDRDLFREQYF
TRBJ2-6,NA,TRBV7-6,NA,TGTGCCAGCAGCTTAGACCCACCCACTTCTGGGGCCAACGTCCTGACTTTC,CASSLDPPTSGANVLTF
TRBJ1-5,TRBD1,TRBV2,NA,TGTGCCAGCAGTGAAGGTGATTGGAGACAGGGAAGTCAGCCCCAGCATTTT,CASSEGDWRQGSQPQHF
TRBJ2-3,TRBD2,TRBV5-1,NA,TGCGCCAGCAGCTTAACCGGGACTAGCGGTAGTGGAGATACGCAGTATTTT,CASSLTGTSGSGDTQYF
TRBJ2-1,NA,TRBV6-1,NA,TGTGCCAGCAGTGAATCGAGGTACAATGAGCAGTTCTTC,CASSESRYNEQFF
TRBJ2-3,TRBD2,TRBV7-2,NA,TGTGCCAGCAGCTTAGTTCTACTAGCGACTGACGGGATAGATACGCAGTATTTT,CASSLVLLATDGIDTQYF
TRBJ2-5,NA,TRBV7-2,NA,TGTGCCAGCAGCCCGTCGACAGGAGAGACCCAGTACTTC,CASSPSTGETQYF
TRBJ1-5,TRBD1,TRBV6-6,once,TGTGCCAGCAGCCCCGGGACAGGAAATCAGCCCCAGCATTTT,CASSPGTGNQPQHF
TRBJ1-1,TRBD1,TRBV5-6,NA,TGTGCCAGCAGCTTGGCCCTACAGGGGTTGAACACTGAAGCTTTCTTT,CASSLALQGLNTEAFF